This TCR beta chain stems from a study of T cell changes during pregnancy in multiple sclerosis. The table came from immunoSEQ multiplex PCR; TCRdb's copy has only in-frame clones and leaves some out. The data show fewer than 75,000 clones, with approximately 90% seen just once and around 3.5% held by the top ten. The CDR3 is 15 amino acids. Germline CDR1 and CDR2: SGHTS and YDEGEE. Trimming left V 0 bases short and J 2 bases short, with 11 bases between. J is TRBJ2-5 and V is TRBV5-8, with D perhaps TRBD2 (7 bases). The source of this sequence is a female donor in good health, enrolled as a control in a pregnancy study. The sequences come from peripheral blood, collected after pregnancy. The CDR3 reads CASSLGEGEQETQYF. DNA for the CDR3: TGTGCCAGCAGCTTGGGGGAGGGGGAACAAGAGACCCAGTACTTC.